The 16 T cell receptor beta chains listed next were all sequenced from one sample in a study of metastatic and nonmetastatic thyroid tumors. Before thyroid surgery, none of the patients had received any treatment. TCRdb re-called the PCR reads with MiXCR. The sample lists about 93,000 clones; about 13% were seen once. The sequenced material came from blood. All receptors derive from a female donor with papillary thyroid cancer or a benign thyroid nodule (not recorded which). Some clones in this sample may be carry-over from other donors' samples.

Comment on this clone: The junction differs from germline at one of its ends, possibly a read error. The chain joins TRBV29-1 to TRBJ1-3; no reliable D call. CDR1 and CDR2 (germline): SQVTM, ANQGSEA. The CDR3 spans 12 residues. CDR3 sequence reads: CIVSDGGNTIYF. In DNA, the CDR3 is TGCATCGTTTCCGATGGCGGAAACACCATATATTTT. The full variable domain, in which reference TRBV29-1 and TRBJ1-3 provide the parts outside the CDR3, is SAVISQKPSRDICQRGTSLTIQCQVDSQVTMMFWYRQQPGQSLTLIATANQGSEATYESGFVIDKFPISRPNLTFSTLTVSNMSPEDSSIYLCIVSDGGNTIYFGEGSWLTVV.

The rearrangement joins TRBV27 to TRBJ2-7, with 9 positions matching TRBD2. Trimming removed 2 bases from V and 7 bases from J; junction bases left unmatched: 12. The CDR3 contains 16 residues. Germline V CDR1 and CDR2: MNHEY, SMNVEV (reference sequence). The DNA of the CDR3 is TGTGCCAGCAGTTTAGGTAGCGGGAGTTTATCCTTGGAGCAGTACTTC. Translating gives CASSLGSGSLSLEQYF.

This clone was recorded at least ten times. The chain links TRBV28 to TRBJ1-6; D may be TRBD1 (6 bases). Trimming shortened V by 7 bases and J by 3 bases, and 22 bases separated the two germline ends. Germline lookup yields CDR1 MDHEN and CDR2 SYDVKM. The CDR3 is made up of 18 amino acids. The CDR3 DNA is TGTGCCAGCACCTCGACCTTTGGGAGGACAGACTATAATTCACCCCTCCACTTT. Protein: CASTSTFGRTDYNSPLHF.

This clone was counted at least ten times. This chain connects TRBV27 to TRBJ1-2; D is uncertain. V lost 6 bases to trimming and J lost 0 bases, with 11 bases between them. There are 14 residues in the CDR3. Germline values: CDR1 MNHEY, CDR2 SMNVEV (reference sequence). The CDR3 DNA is TGTGCCAGCAGCTCAACGAATTCTAACTATGGCTACACCTTC. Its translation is CASSSTNSNYGYTF.

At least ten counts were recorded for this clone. The CDR3 nucleotides read TGTGCCAGCAGTTTGAAGAGGACAGGGGGCGAACAAGAGACCCAGTACTTC. It is translated as CASSLKRTGGEQETQYF. The gene calls are TRBV5-8 and TRBJ2-5; 11 bases match TRBD1. Germline trimming cut 5 bases from V and 2 bases from J; bases unmatched to any gene: 11. The CDR3 covers 17 residues. Per germline, CDR1 SGHTS and CDR2 YDEGEE.

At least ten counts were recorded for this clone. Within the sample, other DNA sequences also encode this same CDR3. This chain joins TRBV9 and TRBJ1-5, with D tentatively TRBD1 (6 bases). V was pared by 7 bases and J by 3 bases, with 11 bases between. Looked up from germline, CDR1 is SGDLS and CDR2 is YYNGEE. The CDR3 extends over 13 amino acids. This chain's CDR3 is CASSEGDNQPQHF. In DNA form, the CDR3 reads TGTGCCAGCTCGGAGGGGGACAATCAGCCCCAGCATTTT. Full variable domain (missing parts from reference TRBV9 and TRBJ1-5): DSGVTQTPKHLITATGQRVTLRCSPRSGDLSVYWYQQSLDQGLQFLIQYYNGEERAKGNILERFSAQQFPDLHSELNLSSLELGDSALYFCASSEGDNQPQHFGDGTRLSIL.

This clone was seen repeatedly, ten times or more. This chain's CDR3 is CSARDIAGSYEQYF. The DNA of the CDR3 is TGCAGTGCTAGAGATATAGCGGGATCCTACGAGCAGTACTTC. The V gene is TRBV20-1, the J gene TRBJ2-7; TRBD2 matches at 8 bases. Germline CDR1 is DFQATT and CDR2 is SNEGSKA (reference sequence). V gave up 0 bases and J gave up 1 base; unmatched junction bases: 2. The CDR3 runs to 14 residues.

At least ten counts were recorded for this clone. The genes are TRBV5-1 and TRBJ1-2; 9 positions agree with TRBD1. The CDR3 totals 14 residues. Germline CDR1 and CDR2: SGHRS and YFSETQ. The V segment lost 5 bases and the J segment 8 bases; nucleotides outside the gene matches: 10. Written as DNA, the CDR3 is TGCGCCAGCAGTGGTTCGGGACAGGGTAACGGCTACACCTTC. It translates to CASSGSGQGNGYTF.

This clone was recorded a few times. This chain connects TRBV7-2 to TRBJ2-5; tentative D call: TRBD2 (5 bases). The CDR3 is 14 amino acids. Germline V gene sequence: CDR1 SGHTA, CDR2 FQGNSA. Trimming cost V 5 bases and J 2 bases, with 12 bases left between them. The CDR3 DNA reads TGTGCCAGCAGCGCCACCGGGAAACAAGAGACCCAGTACTTC. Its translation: CASSATGKQETQYF.

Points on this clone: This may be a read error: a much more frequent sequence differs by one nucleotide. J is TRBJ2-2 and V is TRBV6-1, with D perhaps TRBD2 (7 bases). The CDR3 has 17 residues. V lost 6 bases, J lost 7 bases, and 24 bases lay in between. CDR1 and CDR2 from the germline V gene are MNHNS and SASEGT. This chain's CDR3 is CASRQRGGGGLCGELFF. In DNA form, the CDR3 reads TGTGCCAGCAGACAGCGAGGGGGGGGAGGGTTGTGCGGGGAGCTGTTTTTT.

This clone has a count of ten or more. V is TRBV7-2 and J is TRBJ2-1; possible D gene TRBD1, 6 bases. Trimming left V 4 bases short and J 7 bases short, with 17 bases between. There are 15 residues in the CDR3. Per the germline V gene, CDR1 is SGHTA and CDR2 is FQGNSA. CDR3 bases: TGTGCCAGCAGCTCCGGGACAAGTTTCAGAAATGAGCAGTTCTTC. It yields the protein CASSSGTSFRNEQFF.

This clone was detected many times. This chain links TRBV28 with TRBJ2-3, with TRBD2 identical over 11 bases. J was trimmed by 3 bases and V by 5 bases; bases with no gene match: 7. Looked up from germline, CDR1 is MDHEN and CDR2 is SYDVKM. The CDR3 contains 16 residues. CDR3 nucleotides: TGTGCCAGCAGTCAAACTAGCGGGAGTGTAACAGATACGCAGTATTTT. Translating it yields CASSQTSGSVTDTQYF.

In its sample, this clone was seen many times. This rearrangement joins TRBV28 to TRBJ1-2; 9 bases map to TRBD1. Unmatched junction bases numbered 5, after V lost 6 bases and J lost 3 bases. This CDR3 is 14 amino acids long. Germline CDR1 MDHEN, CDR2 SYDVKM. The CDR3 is CASRGTGTHYGYTF. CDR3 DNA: TGTGCCAGCAGGGGGACAGGGACCCACTATGGCTACACCTTC.

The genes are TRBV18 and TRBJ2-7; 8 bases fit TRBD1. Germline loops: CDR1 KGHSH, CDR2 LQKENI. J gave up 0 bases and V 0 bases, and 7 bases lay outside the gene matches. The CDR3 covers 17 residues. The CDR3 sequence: CASSPPRRQGSSYEQYF. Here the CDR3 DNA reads TGTGCCAGCTCACCACCGAGACGACAGGGGAGCTCCTACGAGCAGTACTTC.

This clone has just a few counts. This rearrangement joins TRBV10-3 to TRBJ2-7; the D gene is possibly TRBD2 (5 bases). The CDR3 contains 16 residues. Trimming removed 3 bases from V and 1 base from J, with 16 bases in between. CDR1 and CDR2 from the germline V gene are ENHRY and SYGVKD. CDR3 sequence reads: CAISDYLRTPSYEQYF. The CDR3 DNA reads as TGTGCCATCAGTGATTACTTGCGGACTCCTTCCTACGAGCAGTACTTC.

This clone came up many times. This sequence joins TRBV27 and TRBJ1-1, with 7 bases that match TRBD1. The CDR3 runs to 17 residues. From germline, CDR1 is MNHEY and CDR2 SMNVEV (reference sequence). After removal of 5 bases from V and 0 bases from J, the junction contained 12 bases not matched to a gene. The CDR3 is CASSKGGTEIMNTEAFF. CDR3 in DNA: TGTGCCAGCAGTAAGGGGGGGACAGAAATAATGAACACTGAAGCTTTCTTT.